This TCR beta chain was retrieved from a study of T cells in Graves' hyperthyroidism and ophthalmopathy. Whole-study results and caveats: The model's output predicted ophthalmopathy at a median of around 7 months prior to onset.

This clonotype was picked up many times. Antigen specificity is unknown. The TCR beta CDR3 regions underwent amplification using RNA transcripts as the source. The HTBI primer set was used in a first-round RT-PCR of the TCR CDR3. A single record per CDR3 protein comes from TCRdb applying MiXCR to the multiplex PCR reads. The sample contains roughly 570,000 distinct CDR3 sequences, 40% to 55% of which appear only once. The CDR3 loop spans 15 amino acids. Germline V CDR1 and CDR2: SEHNR, FQNEAQ (reference sequence). The V end was cut by 4 bases, the J end by 4 bases, with 16 bases between. The V and J genes are TRBV7-9 and TRBJ1-1; D uncertain. The sample taken for sequencing was peripheral blood or thyroid tissue (not recorded which). This sequence was found in an adult woman with Graves' disease, either hyperthyroidism or ophthalmopathy (not recorded which). CDR3 in DNA: TGTGCCAGCAGCTCGGATGGGAGGCTGGGCACTGAAGCTTTCTTT. This codes for CASSSDGRLGTEAFF.